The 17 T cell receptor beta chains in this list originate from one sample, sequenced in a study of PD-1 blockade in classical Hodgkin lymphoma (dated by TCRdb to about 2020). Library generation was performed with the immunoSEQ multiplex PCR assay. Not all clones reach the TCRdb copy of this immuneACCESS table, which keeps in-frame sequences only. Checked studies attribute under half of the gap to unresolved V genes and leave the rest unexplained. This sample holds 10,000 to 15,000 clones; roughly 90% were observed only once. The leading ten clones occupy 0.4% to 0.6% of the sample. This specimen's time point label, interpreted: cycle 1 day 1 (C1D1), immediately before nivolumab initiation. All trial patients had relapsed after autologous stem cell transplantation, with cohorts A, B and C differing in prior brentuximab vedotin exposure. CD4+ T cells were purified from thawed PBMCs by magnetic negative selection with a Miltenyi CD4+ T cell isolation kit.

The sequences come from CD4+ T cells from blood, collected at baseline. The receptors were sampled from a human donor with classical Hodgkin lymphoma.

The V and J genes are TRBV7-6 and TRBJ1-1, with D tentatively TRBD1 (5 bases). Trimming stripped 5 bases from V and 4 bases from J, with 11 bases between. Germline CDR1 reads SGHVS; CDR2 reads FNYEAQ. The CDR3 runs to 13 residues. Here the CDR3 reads CASSEQVGTEAFF. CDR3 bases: TGTGCCAGCAGCGAACAGGTAGGCACTGAAGCTTTCTTT.

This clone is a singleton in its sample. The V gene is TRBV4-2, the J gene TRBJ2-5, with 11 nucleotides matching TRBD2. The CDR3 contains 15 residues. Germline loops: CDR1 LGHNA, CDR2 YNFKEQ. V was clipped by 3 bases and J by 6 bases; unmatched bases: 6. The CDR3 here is CASSQLAGGGQTQYF. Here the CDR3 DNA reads TGTGCCAGCAGCCAGTTAGCGGGGGGGGGACAGACCCAGTACTTC.

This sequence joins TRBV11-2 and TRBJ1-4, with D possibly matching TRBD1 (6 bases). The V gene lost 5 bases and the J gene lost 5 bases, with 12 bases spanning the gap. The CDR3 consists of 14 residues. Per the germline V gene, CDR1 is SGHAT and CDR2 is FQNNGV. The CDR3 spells CASSRVGANEKLFF. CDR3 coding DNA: TGTGCCAGCAGCCGAGTGGGGGCCAATGAAAAACTGTTTTTT. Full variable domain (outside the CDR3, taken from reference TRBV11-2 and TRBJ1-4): EAGVAQSPRYKIIEKRQSVAFWCNPISGHATLYWYQQILGQGPKLLIQFQNNGVVDDSQLPKDRFSAERLKGVDSTLKIQPAKLEDSAVYLCASSRVGANEKLFFGSGTQLSVL.

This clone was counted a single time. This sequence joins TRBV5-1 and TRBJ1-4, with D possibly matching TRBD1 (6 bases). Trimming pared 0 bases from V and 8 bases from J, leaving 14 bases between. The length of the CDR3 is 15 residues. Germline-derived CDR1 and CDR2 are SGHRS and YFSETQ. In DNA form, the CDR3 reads TGCGCCAGCAGCTTGGCCGCGACAGGAGCGGAAAAACTGTTTTTT. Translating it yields CASSLAATGAEKLFF.

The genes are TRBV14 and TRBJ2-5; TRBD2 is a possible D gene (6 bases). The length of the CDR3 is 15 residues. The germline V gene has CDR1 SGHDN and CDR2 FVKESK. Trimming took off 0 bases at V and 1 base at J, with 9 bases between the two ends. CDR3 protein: CASSQDGRIQETQYF. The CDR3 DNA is TGTGCCAGCAGCCAAGATGGGAGGATCCAAGAGACCCAGTACTTC.

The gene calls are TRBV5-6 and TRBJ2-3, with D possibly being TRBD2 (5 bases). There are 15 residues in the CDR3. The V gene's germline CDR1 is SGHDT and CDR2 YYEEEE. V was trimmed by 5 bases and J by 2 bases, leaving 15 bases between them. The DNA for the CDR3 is TGTGCCAGCAGTCCCACTAGGAAGCTCACAGATACGCAGTATTTT. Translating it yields CASSPTRKLTDTQYF.

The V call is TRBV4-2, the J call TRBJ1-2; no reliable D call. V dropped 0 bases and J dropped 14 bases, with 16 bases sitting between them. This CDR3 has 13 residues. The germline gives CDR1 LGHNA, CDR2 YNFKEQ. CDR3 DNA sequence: TGTGCCAGCAGCCAAGATGTCGGGCCCTCCTCAACCTTC. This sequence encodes CASSQDVGPSSTF.

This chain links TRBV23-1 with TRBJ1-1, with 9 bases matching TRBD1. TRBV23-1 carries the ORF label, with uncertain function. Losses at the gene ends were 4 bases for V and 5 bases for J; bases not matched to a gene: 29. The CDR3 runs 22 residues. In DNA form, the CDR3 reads TGCGCCAGCAGTCGCCTTAATGAATTCCAGGGGACAGGGCCTTTCTGGGGGACTGAAGCTTTCTTT. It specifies CASSRLNEFQGTGPFWGTEAFF.

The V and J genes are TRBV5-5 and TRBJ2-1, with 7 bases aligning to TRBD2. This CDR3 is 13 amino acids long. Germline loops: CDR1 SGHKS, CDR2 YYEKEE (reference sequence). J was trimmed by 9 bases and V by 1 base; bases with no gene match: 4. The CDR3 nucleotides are TGTGCCAGCAGCTTGTGGACTAGTGGTGAGCAGTTCTTC. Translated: CASSLWTSGEQFF.

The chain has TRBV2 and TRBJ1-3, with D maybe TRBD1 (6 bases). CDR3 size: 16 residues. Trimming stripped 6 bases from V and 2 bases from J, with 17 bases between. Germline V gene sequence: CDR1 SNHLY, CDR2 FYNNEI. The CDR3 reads CASRRFVGAAGNTIYF. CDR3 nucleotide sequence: TGTGCCAGCAGAAGGTTTGTGGGGGCGGCTGGAAACACCATATATTTT.

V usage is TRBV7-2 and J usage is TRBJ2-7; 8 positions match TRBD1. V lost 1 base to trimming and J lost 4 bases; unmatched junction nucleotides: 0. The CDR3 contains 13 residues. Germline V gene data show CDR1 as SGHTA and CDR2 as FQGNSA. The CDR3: CASSLDRGYEQYF. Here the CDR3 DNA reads TGTGCCAGCAGCTTAGACAGGGGGTACGAGCAGTACTTC.

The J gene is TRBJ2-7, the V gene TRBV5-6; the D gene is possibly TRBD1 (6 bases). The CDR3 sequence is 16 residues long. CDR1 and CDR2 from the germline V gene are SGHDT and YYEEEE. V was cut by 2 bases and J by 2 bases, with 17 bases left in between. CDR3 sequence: CASSFPPPGVPYEQYF. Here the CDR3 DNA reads TGTGCCAGCAGCTTCCCCCCCCCAGGGGTTCCCTACGAGCAGTACTTC.

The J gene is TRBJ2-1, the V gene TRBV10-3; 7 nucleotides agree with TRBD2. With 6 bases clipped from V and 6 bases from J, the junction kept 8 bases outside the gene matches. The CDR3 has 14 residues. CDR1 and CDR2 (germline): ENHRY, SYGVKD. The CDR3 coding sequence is TGTGCCATCAGCGGGAGGATCGGGCTCAATGAGCAGTTCTTC. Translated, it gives CAISGRIGLNEQFF.

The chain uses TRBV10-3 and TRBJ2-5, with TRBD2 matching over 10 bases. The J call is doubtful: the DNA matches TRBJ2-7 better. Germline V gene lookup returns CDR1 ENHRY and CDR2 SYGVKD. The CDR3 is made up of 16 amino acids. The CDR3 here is CAISESKRGGRDEQYF. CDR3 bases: TGTGCCATCAGTGAGTCTAAGCGGGGGGGCAGGGACGAGCAGTACTTC.

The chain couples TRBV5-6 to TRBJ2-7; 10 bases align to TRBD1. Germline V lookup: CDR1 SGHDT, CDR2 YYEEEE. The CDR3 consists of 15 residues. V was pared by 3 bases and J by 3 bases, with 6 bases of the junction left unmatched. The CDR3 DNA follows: TGTGCCAGCAGCTCCGACAGGGGGCGCGGCTACGAGCAGTACTTC. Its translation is CASSSDRGRGYEQYF.

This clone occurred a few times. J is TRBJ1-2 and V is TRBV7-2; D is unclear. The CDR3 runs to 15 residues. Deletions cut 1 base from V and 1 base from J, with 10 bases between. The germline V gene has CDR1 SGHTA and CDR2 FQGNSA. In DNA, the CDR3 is TGTGCCAGCAGCTTAGGACCTACACTTAACTATGGCTACACCTTC. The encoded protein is CASSLGPTLNYGYTF.

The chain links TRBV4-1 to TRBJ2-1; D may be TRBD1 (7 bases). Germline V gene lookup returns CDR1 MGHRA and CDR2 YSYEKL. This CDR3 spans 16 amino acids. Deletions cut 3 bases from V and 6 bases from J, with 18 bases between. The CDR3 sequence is CASSQVRQGGGNEQFF. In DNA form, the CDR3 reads TGCGCCAGCAGCCAGGTTCGACAGGGAGGAGGCAATGAGCAGTTCTTC.